Listed below are T cell receptor beta chains from one sample, sequenced in a study of T cell responses to AZD1222 COVID-19 vaccine. Using immunoSEQ multiplex PCR, the repertoire was profiled, and TCRdb retains in-frame clones only, with some absent. The repertoire consists of 83,000 or so clones, with roughly 88% occurring once and the leading ten covering approximately 4.5%. The sequenced sample was peripheral blood, obtained on day 0 of MenACWY control vaccination. Source of these receptors: an adult in good health. Both conserved end residues are part of each CDR3. Fields, in order: V gene, J gene, D gene, clone size, CDR3 DNA, CDR3 protein. D genes are given only for firm matches. Clone size is stated in some rows and not others, as once, few, many or a class when expanded.

V: TRBV7-9
J: TRBJ1-2
D: .
size: .
DNA: TGTGCCAGCAGCCTCGACGGCTACACCTTC
CDR3: CASSLDGYTF

V: TRBV7-2
J: TRBJ1-2
D: .
size: .
DNA: TGTGCCAGCAGCTCTAGGACCACTAACTATGGCTACACCTTC
CDR3: CASSSRTTNYGYTF

V: TRBV11-3
J: TRBJ2-1
D: TRBD2
size: .
DNA: TGTGCCAGCAGCCGCGGGACTAGCACCTACAATGAGCAGTTCTTC
CDR3: CASSRGTSTYNEQFF

V: TRBV5-8
J: TRBJ1-5
D: .
size: .
DNA: TGTGCCAGCAGCCCGGACTTTAGCAATCAGCCCCAGCATTTT
CDR3: CASSPDFSNQPQHF

V: TRBV2
J: TRBJ2-2
D: .
size: once
DNA: TGTGCCAGCATTCAGTCAGACGGCACCGGGGAGCTGTTTTTT
CDR3: CASIQSDGTGELFF

V: TRBV18
J: TRBJ2-3
D: .
size: .
DNA: TGTGCCAGCTCACCGGGGACTCCACGCACAGATACGCAGTATTTT
CDR3: CASSPGTPRTDTQYF

V: TRBV7-2
J: TRBJ2-2
D: TRBD1
size: .
DNA: TGTGCCAGCAGCTTAATAGGTCAGGGGGCATTCTACGGGGAGCTGTTTTTT
CDR3: CASSLIGQGAFYGELFF

V: TRBV27
J: TRBJ2-7
D: .
size: .
DNA: TGTGCCAGCCAGGACTCCCTCGGTGAGCAGTACTTC
CDR3: CASQDSLGEQYF

V: TRBV7-9
J: TRBJ1-2
D: .
size: once
DNA: TGTGCCAGCAGCCGAGCTGGGGGCTACACCTTC
CDR3: CASSRAGGYTF

V: TRBV28
J: TRBJ2-5
D: TRBD1
size: .
DNA: TGTGCCAGCACCGAGACAGGGGGTCAACAAGAGACCCAGTACTTC
CDR3: CASTETGGQQETQYF

V: TRBV28
J: TRBJ1-1
D: TRBD1
size: .
DNA: TGTGCCAGCACCCTTCAACAGGGGTCAAGAGGAGCTTTCTTT
CDR3: CASTLQQGSRGAFF

V: TRBV27
J: TRBJ2-1
D: .
size: .
DNA: TGTGCCAGCAGCAGACCTGAGAGGAATGAGCAGTTCTTC
CDR3: CASSRPERNEQFF

V: TRBV12-5
J: TRBJ2-3
D: .
size: .
DNA: TGTGCTAGTGGTTTGGGTTTCACAGATACGCAGTATTTT
CDR3: CASGLGFTDTQYF

V: TRBV4-3
J: TRBJ1-1
D: .
size: .
DNA: TGCGCCAGCAGCCAAGGTACAACGGGGGGGACTGAAGCTTTCTTT
CDR3: CASSQGTTGGTEAFF

V: TRBV5-1
J: TRBJ1-5
D: TRBD1
size: .
DNA: TGCGCCAGCAGCTTACAGGGGAACCAGCCCCAGCATTTT
CDR3: CASSLQGNQPQHF

V: TRBV5-8
J: TRBJ2-6
D: .
size: .
DNA: TGTGCCAGCAGCTTCCTCAGGATCTCTGGGGCCAACGTCCTGACTTTC
CDR3: CASSFLRISGANVLTF

V: TRBV2
J: TRBJ2-7
D: TRBD1
size: once
DNA: TGTGCCAGCAGTGAAGGGACAGGGCCGAACGAGCAGTACTTC
CDR3: CASSEGTGPNEQYF

V: TRBV6-6
J: TRBJ2-1
D: .
size: .
DNA: TGTGCCAGCAGTTCGACGTGGAATGAGCAGTTCTTC
CDR3: CASSSTWNEQFF

V: TRBV28
J: TRBJ2-7
D: .
size: .
DNA: TGTGCCAGCAGTTTATACGGAGGGACCTACGAGCAGTACTTC
CDR3: CASSLYGGTYEQYF

V: TRBV9
J: TRBJ1-5
D: .
size: .
DNA: TGTGCCAGCAGCCCGGGCCCGAGGGATCAGCCCCAGCATTTT
CDR3: CASSPGPRDQPQHF

V: TRBV11-3
J: TRBJ2-2
D: .
size: .
DNA: TGTGCCACCGAAGGGGCGGGGGAGCTGTTTTTT
CDR3: CATEGAGELFF

V: TRBV24-1
J: TRBJ2-2
D: .
size: .
DNA: TGTGCCACCAGCATAACTAGCAACACCGGGGAGCTGTTTTTT
CDR3: CATSITSNTGELFF

V: TRBV9
J: TRBJ2-7
D: .
size: .
DNA: TGTGCCAGCAGCGCCCCAAACAGGGATCCCCACGAGCAGTACTTC
CDR3: CASSAPNRDPHEQYF

V: TRBV30
J: TRBJ2-2
D: .
size: .
DNA: TGTGCCTGGAGTGTAGGCAGGGAGGCCGGGGAGCTGTTTTTT
CDR3: CAWSVGREAGELFF

V: TRBV10-3
J: TRBJ1-1
D: .
size: once
DNA: TGTGCCATCAGTATGGGGGACACTGAAGCTTTCTTT
CDR3: CAISMGDTEAFF

V: TRBV4-3
J: TRBJ2-1
D: .
size: .
DNA: TGCGCCAGCAGCCAAAGGAGAAGCTCCTACAATGAGCAGTTCTTC
CDR3: CASSQRRSSYNEQFF

V: TRBV10-3
J: TRBJ2-3
D: TRBD1
size: .
DNA: TGTGCCATCAGCGTGGGACAGAGGGATACGCAGTATTTT
CDR3: CAISVGQRDTQYF